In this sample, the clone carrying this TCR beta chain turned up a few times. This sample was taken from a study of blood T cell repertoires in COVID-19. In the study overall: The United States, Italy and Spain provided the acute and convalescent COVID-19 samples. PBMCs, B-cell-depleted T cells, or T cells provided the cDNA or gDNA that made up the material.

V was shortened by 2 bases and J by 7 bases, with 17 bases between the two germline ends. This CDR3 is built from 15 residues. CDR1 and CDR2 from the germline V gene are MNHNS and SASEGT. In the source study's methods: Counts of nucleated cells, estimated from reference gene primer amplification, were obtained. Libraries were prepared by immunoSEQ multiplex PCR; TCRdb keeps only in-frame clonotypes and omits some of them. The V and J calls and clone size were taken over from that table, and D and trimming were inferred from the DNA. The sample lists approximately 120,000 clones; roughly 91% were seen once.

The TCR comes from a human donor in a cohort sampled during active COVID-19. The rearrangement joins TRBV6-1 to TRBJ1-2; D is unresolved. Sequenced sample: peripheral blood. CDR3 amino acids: CASSESLATSGGYTF. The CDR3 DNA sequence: TGTGCCAGCAGTGAAAGTCTAGCTACTTCAGGTGGCTACACCTTC.